This T cell receptor (beta chain) was profiled in a study of blood T cell repertoires in COVID-19. Study overall: Samples taken during acute and convalescent COVID-19 were collected in the United States, Italy and Spain.

Per germline, CDR1 LGHNA and CDR2 YNFKEQ. The V end was cut by 1 base, the J end by 5 bases, with 9 bases between. CDR3 length equals 14 residues. The table came from immunoSEQ multiplex PCR; TCRdb's copy has only in-frame clones and leaves some out. The sample consists of roughly 69,000 clones, approximately 84% of them appearing once. Specimen: peripheral blood. This TCR came from a man in his forties or fifties with COVID-19, enrolled during active disease. The gene calls are TRBV4-2 and TRBJ2-4, with D maybe TRBD1 (6 bases). The CDR3 DNA reads TGTGCCAGCAGCCAAGGGGGGCTAGAAAACATTCAGTACTTC. This gives the protein CASSQGGLENIQYF.